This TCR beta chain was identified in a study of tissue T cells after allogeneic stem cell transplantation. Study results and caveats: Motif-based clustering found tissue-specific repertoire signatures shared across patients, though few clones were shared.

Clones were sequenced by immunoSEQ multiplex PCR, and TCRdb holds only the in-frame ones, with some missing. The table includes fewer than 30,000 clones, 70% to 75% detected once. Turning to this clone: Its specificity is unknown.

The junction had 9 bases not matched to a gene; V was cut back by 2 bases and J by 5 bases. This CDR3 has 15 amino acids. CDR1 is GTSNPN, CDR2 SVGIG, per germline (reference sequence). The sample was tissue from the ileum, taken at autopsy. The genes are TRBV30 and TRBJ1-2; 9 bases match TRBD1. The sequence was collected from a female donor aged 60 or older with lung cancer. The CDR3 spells CAWSLLGQGGYGYTF. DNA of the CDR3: TGTGCCTGGAGTCTCCTGGGACAGGGAGGGTATGGCTACACCTTC.